This T cell receptor (beta chain) appears in the sequencing data of a study of T cells in tuberculosis. Only in-frame clones appear in the TCRdb table, and some are missing; sequencing was by immunoSEQ multiplex PCR. Found here are tens of thousands of clones, approximately 94% of them singletons; the top ten hold 3.5% to 5%. Trimming removed 2 bases from V and 1 base from J, with 5 bases in between. The CDR3 is 13 residues long. Germline CDR1 is SEHNR and CDR2 is FQNEAQ (reference sequence). As to time point: new active TB diagnosis, blood taken before or within 7 days of starting treatment. This clonotype was sampled from an adult with tuberculosis. This rearrangement joins TRBV7-9 to TRBJ1-1, with no clear D. The sample in question was PBMCs, obtained at tuberculosis diagnosis. The CDR3 here is CASSLPENTEAFF. For the CDR3, the DNA is TGTGCCAGCAGCTTACCAGAGAACACTGAAGCTTTCTTT.